This entry lists 16 T cell receptor beta chains sequenced from one sample in a study of Ad26.COV2.S vaccination and SARS-CoV-2 variants. Specified treatment: 15 to 20 received Ad26.COV2.S at low or high dose, single or two shots; roughly five received placebo; per-sample allocation not given. The samples date from day 63 after the first vaccine or placebo injection. Assay used: immunoSEQ multiplex PCR; TCRdb lists only in-frame clones, some missing. The table has 360,000 or so clones, around 89% seen once. This specimen consisted of peripheral blood, obtained in a trial of Ad26.COV2.S vaccine versus placebo. These receptors came from a person aged 18-65 years who received the Ad26.COV2.S COVID-19 vaccine or a placebo.

The chain joins TRBV24-1 to TRBJ2-2; 8 positions agree with TRBD2. Trimming took 9 bases from V and 0 from J; bases not matched to a gene: 8. CDR1 and CDR2 (germline): KGHDR, SFDVKD. The CDR3 is 16 amino acids. The CDR3: CATREGPSSNTGELFF. The CDR3, as DNA: TGTGCCACCCGGGAGGGGCCCTCCTCGAACACCGGGGAGCTGTTTTTT.

The chain links TRBV3-1 (or the pseudogene TRBV3-2) to TRBJ2-7; 8 positions agree with TRBD1. Trimming cost V 3 bases and J 3 bases; bases outside gene matches: 1. CDR3 length: 13 amino acids. Per the germline V gene, CDR1 is LGHDT and CDR2 is YNNKEL (reference sequence). The CDR3: CASSQDRDYEQYF. The CDR3 DNA reads as TGTGCCAGCAGCCAGGACAGGGACTACGAGCAGTACTTC.

The chain is built from TRBV7-9 and TRBJ2-3; D perhaps matches TRBD1 (6 bases). V was trimmed by 3 bases and J by 7 bases, leaving 14 bases between them. CDR1 and CDR2 (germline): SEHNR, FQNEAQ (reference sequence). The CDR3 totals 14 residues. The CDR3 is CASSLGPGQHTQYF. The DNA of the CDR3 is TGTGCCAGCAGCTTGGGCCCGGGACAACATACGCAGTATTTT. Variable domain in full (rest from reference TRBV7-9 and TRBJ2-3): DTGVSQNPRHKITKRGQNVTFRCDPISEHNRLYWYRQTLGQGPEFLTYFQNEAQLEKSRLLSDRFSAERPKGSFSTLEIQRTEQGDSAMYLCASSLGPGQHTQYFGPGTRLTVL.

This clone appeared once. This chain joins TRBV2 and TRBJ1-6; D perhaps matches TRBD1 (5 bases). CDR1 and CDR2 (germline): SNHLY, FYNNEI. CDR3 length: 14 amino acids. V lost 4 bases to trimming and J lost 10 bases, with 14 bases between them. The CDR3 loop reads CASSVTQGGSPLHF. As DNA, the CDR3 is TGTGCCAGCAGTGTGACTCAGGGCGGGTCACCCCTCCACTTT.

V gene TRBV30 combines with J gene TRBJ2-1; D possibly matches TRBD1 or TRBD2 (5 bases each). This CDR3 is 13 amino acids long. Trimming removed 5 bases from V and 3 bases from J, with 11 bases in between. CDR1 and CDR2 (germline): GTSNPN, SVGIG (reference sequence). CDR3 protein: CAWAGDHYNEQFF. CDR3 sequence (DNA): TGTGCCTGGGCCGGGGACCACTACAATGAGCAGTTCTTC.

Only one count was recorded for this clone. The chain joins TRBV5-3 to TRBJ2-3; 8 bases are shared with TRBD2. TRBV5-3 is annotated as an ORF whose role is uncertain. The CDR3 has 18 amino acids. V gave up 9 bases and J gave up 0 bases; unmatched junction bases: 18. CDR3 nucleotide sequence: TGTGCCAACCTCGGTTCTAGCGGGCATAGAGACAGCACAGATACGCAGTATTTT. It is translated as CANLGSSGHRDSTDTQYF.

The V and J genes are TRBV19 and TRBJ1-4; no clear D. Germline V lookup: CDR1 LNHDA, CDR2 SQIVND (reference sequence). The CDR3 has 13 amino acids. Trimming left V 5 bases short and J 3 bases short, with 7 bases between. CDR3 in amino acids: CASSGVANEKLFF. The CDR3 nucleotides are TGTGCCAGTAGTGGCGTGGCTAATGAAAAACTGTTTTTT. The full variable domain, with the rest looked up from reference TRBV19 and TRBJ1-4, is DGGITQSPKYLFRKEGQNVTLSCEQNLNHDAMYWYRQDPGQGLRLIYYSQIVNDFQKGDIAEGYSVSREKKESFPLTVTSAQKNPTAFYLCASSGVANEKLFFGSGTQLSVL.

This clone occurred once. The chain couples TRBV12-5 to TRBJ2-3; 9 bases align to TRBD1. This CDR3 contains 16 residues. The J segment lost 2 bases and the V segment lost 5 bases, leaving 8 bases of the junction unmatched. CDR1 is LGHNT, CDR2 FRNRAP, per germline. The CDR3 DNA follows: TGTGCTAGTGGTCGAACAGGGGGCGGAAACACAGATACGCAGTATTTT. It encodes CASGRTGGGNTDTQYF.

The V call is TRBV11-3, the J call TRBJ1-6, with no clear D. Between the trimmed V and J ends, which lost 3 bases and 4 bases, there was a span of 7 bases. This CDR3 spans 14 amino acids. CDR1 is SGHNT, CDR2 YENEEA, per germline. CDR3 in DNA: TGTGCCAGCAGCTTCCCGGGGTATAATTCACCCCTCCACTTT. Protein sequence: CASSFPGYNSPLHF.

The chain links TRBV18 to TRBJ1-1; 7 nucleotides match TRBD1. The J segment lost 6 bases and the V segment lost 3 bases, leaving 4 bases of the junction unmatched. There are 13 residues in the CDR3. Per the germline V gene, CDR1 is KGHSH and CDR2 is LQKENI. The chain's CDR3 is CASSPSRGAEAFF. The CDR3, as DNA: TGTGCCAGCTCACCCAGCAGGGGGGCTGAAGCTTTCTTT.

The chain combines TRBV27 with TRBJ1-4, with D perhaps matching TRBD1 (6 bases). Per germline, CDR1 MNHEY and CDR2 SMNVEV (reference sequence). CDR3 length: 17 residues. Trimming took 8 bases from V and 6 from J, leaving 25 bases between them. This CDR3 is CASDPGQGQGLDEKLFF. The CDR3 DNA reads as TGTGCCAGCGACCCGGGGCAGGGACAAGGCTTGGATGAAAAACTGTTTTTT.

The J gene is TRBJ2-7, the V gene TRBV10-3, with 12 bases lining up with TRBD2. Germline V CDR1 and CDR2: ENHRY, SYGVKD. V was clipped by 0 bases and J by 5 bases; unmatched bases: 5. The CDR3 covers 16 residues. CDR3 sequence reads: CAISESRLAGVDEQYF. The CDR3 coding sequence is TGTGCCATCAGTGAGTCGAGACTAGCGGGAGTAGACGAGCAGTACTTC.

The chain recombines TRBV10-2 with TRBJ2-7; 12 nucleotides match TRBD2. Germline CDR1 and CDR2: WSHSY and SAAADI. The CDR3 has 17 residues. Trimming cost V 6 bases and J 0 bases; bases outside gene matches: 9. The CDR3 loop is CASSARGTSGPSYEQYF. In DNA form, the CDR3 reads TGCGCCAGCAGCGCCCGGGGGACTAGCGGGCCCTCCTACGAGCAGTACTTC.

The rearrangement links TRBV27 to TRBJ2-7, with D unresolved. Deletions cut 4 bases from V and 0 bases from J, with 10 bases between. The germline CDR1 and CDR2 sequences are MNHEY and SMNVEV (reference sequence). The CDR3 length is 14 residues. The CDR3 here is CASSYAGPSYEQYF. CDR3 nucleotides: TGTGCCAGCAGTTACGCTGGTCCCTCCTACGAGCAGTACTTC.

The chain uses TRBV7-6 and TRBJ2-1, with D unresolved. The V and J ends lost 0 bases and 7 bases respectively, with 7 bases between them. This CDR3 contains 13 residues. In germline, CDR1 is SGHVS, CDR2 FNYEAQ. The CDR3 nucleotides are TGTGCCAGCAGCTTAGCGTTGGCAAATGAGCAGTTCTTC. Protein product: CASSLALANEQFF.

The rearrangement joins TRBV28 to TRBJ1-2; D gene unclear. This CDR3 comprises 11 residues. In germline, CDR1 is MDHEN, CDR2 SYDVKM. V lost 8 bases to trimming and J lost 2 bases, with 6 bases between them. The CDR3 DNA is TGTGCCAGCGGGAACAACTATGGCTACACCTTC. Translating gives CASGNNYGYTF.